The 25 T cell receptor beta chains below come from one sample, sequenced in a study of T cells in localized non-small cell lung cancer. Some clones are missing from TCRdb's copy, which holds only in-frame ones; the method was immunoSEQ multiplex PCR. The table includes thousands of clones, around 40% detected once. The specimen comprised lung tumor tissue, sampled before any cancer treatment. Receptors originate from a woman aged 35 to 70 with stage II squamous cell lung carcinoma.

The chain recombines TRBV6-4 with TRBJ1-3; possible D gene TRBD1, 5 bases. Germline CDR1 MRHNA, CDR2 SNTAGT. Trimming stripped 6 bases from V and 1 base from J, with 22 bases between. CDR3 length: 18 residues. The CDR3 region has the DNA TGTGCCAGCAGCGTAGGCGGGACGGTAGCTGGGTCTGGAAACACCATATATTTT. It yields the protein CASSVGGTVAGSGNTIYF.

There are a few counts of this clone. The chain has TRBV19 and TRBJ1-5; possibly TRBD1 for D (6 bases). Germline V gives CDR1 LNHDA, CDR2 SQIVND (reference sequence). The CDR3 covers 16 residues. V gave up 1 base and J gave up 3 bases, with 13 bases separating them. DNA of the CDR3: TGTGCCAGTAGTATAGTCGGTGCAGGGGTCAATCAGCCCCAGCATTTT. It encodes CASSIVGAGVNQPQHF.

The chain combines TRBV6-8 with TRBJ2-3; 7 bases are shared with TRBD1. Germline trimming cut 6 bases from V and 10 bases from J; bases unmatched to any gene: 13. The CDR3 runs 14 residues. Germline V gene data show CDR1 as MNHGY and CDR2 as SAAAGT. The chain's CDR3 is CASRDRGDREAQYF. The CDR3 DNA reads TGTGCCAGCAGAGATCGCGGCGACAGGGAAGCGCAGTATTTT.

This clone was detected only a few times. The CDR3 is CASSEDGSSYNEQFF. In DNA, the CDR3 is TGTGCCAGCAGCGAGGACGGGAGCTCCTACAATGAGCAGTTCTTC. This chain joins TRBV9 and TRBJ2-1, with D perhaps TRBD2 (6 bases). Germline V gene lookup returns CDR1 SGDLS and CDR2 YYNGEE. Trimming shortened V by 3 bases and J by 0 bases, and 10 bases separated the two germline ends. The CDR3 runs to 15 residues.

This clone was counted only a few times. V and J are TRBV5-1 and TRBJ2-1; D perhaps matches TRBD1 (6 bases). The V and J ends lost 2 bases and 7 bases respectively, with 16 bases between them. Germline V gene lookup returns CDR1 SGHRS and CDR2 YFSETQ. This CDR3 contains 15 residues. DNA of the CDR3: TGCGCCAGCAGCTTATGGCAGGGGTCTACTAATGAGCAGTTCTTC. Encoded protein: CASSLWQGSTNEQFF. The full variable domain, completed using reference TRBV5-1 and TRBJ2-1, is KAGVTQTPRYLIKTRGQQVTLSCSPISGHRSVSWYQQTPGQGLQFLFEYFSETQRNKGNFPGRFSGRQFSNSRSEMNVSTLELGDSALYLCASSLWQGSTNEQFFGPGTRLTVL.

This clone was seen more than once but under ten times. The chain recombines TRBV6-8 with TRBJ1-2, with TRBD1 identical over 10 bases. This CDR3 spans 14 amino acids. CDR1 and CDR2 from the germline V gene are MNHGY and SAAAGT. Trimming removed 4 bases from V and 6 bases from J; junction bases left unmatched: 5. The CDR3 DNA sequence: TGTGCCAGCAGTTCACGACAGGGGGCCGATGGCTACACCTTC. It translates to CASSSRQGADGYTF.

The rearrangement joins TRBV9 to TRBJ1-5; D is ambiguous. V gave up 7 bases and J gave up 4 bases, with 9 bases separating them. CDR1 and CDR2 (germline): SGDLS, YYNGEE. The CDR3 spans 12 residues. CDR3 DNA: TGTGCCAGCGGGCGCCAAAATCAGCCCCAGCATTTT. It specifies CASGRQNQPQHF.

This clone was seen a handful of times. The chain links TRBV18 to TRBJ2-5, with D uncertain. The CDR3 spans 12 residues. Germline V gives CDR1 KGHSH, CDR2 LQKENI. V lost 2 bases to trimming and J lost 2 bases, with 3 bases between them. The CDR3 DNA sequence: TGTGCCAGCTCACCATATCAAGAGACCCAGTACTTC. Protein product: CASSPYQETQYF.

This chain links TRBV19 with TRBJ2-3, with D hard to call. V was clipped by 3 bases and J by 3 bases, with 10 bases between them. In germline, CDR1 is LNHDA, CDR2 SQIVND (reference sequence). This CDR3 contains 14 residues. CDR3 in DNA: TGTGCCAGTAGTATCCCCATGAGGACAGATACGCAGTATTTT. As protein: CASSIPMRTDTQYF. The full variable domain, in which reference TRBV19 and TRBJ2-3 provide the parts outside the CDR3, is DGGITQSPKYLFRKEGQNVTLSCEQNLNHDAMYWYRQDPGQGLRLIYYSQIVNDFQKGDIAEGYSVSREKKESFPLTVTSAQKNPTAFYLCASSIPMRTDTQYFGPGTRLTVL.

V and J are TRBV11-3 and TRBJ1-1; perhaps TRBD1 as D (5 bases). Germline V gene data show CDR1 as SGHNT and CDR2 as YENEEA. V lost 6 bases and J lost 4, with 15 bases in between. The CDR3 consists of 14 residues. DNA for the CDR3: TGTGCCAGCAGATCGGGCAGGGAAGGCACTGAAGCTTTCTTT. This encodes CASRSGREGTEAFF.

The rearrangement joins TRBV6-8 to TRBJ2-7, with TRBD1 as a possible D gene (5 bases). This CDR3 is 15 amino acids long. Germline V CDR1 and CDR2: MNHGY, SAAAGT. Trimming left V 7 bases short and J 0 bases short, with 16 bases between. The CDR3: CASKNAGINSYEQYV. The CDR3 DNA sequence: TGTGCCAGCAAGAACGCAGGGATCAACTCCTACGAGCAGTACGTC.

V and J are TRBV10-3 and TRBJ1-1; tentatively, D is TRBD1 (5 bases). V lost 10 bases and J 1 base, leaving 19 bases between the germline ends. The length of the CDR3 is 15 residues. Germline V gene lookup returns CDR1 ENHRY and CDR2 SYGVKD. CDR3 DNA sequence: TGTGCCACCATTCGTGGGGGACTTCCGAACACTGAAGCTTTCTTT. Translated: CATIRGGLPNTEAFF.

For the CDR3, the DNA is TGTGCCAGCAGCTCCGGGGCTAGCACAGATACGCAGTATTTT. Protein product: CASSSGASTDTQYF. This chain connects TRBV7-6 to TRBJ2-3; possibly TRBD1 or TRBD2 for D (5 bases each). Per the germline V gene, CDR1 is SGHVS and CDR2 is FNYEAQ. The length of the CDR3 is 14 residues. The ends were cut back, 4 bases at V and 0 bases at J, with 8 bases in the middle.

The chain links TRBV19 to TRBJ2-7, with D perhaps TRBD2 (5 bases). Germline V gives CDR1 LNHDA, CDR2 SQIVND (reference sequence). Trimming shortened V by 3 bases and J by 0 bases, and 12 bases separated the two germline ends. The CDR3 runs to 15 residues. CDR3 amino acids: CASSMGWGVSYEQYF. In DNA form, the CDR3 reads TGTGCCAGTAGTATGGGGTGGGGAGTCTCCTACGAGCAGTACTTC.

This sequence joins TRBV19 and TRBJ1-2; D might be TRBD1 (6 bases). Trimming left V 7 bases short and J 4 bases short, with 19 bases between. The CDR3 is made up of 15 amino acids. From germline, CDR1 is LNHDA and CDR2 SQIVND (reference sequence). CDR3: CASNRKGESSYGYTF. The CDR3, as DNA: TGTGCCAGTAACAGAAAGGGGGAGAGTAGCTATGGCTACACCTTC.

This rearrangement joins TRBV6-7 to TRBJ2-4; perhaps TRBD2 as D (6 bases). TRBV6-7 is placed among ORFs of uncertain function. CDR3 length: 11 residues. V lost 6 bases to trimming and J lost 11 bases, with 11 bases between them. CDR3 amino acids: CASREGYLQYF. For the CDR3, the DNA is TGTGCCAGCAGGGAGGGGTACCTTCAGTACTTC.

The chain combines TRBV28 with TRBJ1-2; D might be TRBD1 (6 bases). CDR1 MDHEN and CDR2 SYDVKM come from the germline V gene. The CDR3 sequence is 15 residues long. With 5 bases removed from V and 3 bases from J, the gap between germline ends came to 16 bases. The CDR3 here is CASSDGADSYYGYTF. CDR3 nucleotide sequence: TGTGCCAGCAGTGATGGAGCGGACAGCTACTATGGCTACACCTTC.

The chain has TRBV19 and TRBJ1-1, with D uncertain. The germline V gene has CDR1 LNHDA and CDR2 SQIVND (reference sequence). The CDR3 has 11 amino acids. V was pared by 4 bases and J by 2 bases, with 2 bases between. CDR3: CASSTNTEAFF. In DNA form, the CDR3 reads TGTGCCAGTAGTACCAACACTGAAGCTTTCTTT.

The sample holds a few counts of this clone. The DNA for the CDR3 is TGTGCCAGCAACAGACAGGGGGCCACGGGGACTGAAGCTTTCTTT. Amino acid sequence: CASNRQGATGTEAFF. The chain links TRBV6-8 to TRBJ1-1; TRBD1 agrees at 10 bases. Trimming removed 7 bases from V and 5 bases from J; junction bases left unmatched: 10. The CDR3 spans 15 residues. CDR1 MNHGY and CDR2 SAAAGT come from the germline V gene.

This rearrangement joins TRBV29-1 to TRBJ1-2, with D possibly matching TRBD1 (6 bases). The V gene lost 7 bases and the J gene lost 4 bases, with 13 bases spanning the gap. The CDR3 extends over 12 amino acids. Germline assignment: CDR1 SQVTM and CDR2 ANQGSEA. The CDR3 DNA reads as TGCAGCGCCGCGGACAGCCTCTATGGCTACACCTTC. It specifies CSAADSLYGYTF.

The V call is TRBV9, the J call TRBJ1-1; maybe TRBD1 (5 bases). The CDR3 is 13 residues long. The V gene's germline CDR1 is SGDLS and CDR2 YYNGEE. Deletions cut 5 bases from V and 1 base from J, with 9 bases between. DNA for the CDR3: TGTGCCAGCAGTAAACAGGAGAACACTGAAGCTTTCTTT. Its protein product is CASSKQENTEAFF.

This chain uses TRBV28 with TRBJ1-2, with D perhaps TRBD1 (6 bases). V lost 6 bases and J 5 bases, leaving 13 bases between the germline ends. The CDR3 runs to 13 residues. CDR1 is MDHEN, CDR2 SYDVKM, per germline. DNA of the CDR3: TGTGCCAGCAGCCTGGGGGCGGTATATGGCTACACCTTC. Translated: CASSLGAVYGYTF.

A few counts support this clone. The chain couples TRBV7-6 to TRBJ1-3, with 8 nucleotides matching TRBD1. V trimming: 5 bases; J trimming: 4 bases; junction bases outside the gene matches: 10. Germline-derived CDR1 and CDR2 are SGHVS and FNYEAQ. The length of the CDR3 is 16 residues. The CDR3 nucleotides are TGTGCCAGCAGCCTCTACCGGACAGGGATAGGAAACACCATATATTTT. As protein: CASSLYRTGIGNTIYF. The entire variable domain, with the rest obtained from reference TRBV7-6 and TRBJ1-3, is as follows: GAGVSQSPRYKVTKRGQDVALRCDPISGHVSLYWYRQALGQGPEFLTYFNYEAQQDKSGLPNDRFSAERPEGSISTLTIQRTEQRDSAMYRCASSLYRTGIGNTIYFGEGSWLTVV.

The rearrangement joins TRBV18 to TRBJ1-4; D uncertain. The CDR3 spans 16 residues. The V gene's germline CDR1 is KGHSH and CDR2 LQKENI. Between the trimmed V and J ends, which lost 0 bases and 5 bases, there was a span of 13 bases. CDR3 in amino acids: CASSPPPQAPNEKLFF. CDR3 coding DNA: TGTGCCAGCTCACCACCGCCCCAGGCCCCGAATGAAAAACTGTTTTTT. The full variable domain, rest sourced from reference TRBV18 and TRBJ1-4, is NAGVMQNPRHLVRRRGQEARLRCSPMKGHSHVYWYRQLPEEGLKFMVYLQKENIIDESGMPKERFSAEFPKEGPSILRIQQVVRGDSAAYFCASSPPPQAPNEKLFFGSGTQLSVL.

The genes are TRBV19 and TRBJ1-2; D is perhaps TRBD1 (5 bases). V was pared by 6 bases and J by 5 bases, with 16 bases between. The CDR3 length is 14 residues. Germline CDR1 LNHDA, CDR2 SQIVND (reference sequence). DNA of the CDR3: TGTGCCAGTAGCTGGACAAACAGAGGTTATGGCTACACCTTC. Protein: CASSWTNRGYGYTF.